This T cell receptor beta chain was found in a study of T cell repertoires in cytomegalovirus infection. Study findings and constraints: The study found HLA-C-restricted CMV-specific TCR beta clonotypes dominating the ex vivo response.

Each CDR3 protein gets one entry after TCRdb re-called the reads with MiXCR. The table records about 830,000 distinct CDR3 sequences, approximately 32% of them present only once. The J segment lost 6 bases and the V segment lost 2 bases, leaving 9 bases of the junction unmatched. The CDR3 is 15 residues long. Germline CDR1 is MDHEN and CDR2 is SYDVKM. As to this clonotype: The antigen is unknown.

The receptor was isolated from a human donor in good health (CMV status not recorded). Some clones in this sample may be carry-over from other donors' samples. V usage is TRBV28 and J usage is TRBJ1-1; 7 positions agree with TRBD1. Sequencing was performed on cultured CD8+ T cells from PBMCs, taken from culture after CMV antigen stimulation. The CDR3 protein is CASSLPTGLKPEAFF. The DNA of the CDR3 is TGTGCCAGCAGTTTACCGACAGGGTTGAAACCTGAAGCTTTCTTT.